This T cell receptor beta chain was captured in a study of cytotoxic CD8 clonotypes in ibrutinib-treated CLL. Study background: Mean per-sample yields comprised about 250,000 productive templates and approximately 97,000 productive rearrangements.

As concerns this clone: The antigen remains undetermined.

The germline V gene has CDR1 SGHRS and CDR2 YFSETQ. The ends were cut back, 7 bases at V and 2 bases at J, with 12 bases in the middle. The CDR3 is made up of 13 amino acids. Repertoires were generated with immunoSEQ multiplex PCR, while TCRdb's copy carries only in-frame clones and drops some. Counted here are hundreds of thousands of clones, roughly 74% occurring once; the ten biggest clones make up 15%. Whole-study findings and limits: Progressing patients had sampling times that differed from those of sustained-remission patients. Against age-matched healthy donors, baseline clonality ran higher and tracked circulating CD8+ T-cell counts. Stable or contracted on treatment, public clonotypes were also uncommon.

The TCR comes from a human donor with chronic lymphocytic leukemia. The chain recombines TRBV5-1 with TRBJ2-5; D is unclear. This specimen consisted of PBMCs, obtained after 24 months of ibrutinib treatment. The CDR3 loop is CASCLGGQETQYF. The CDR3 nucleotides are TGCGCCAGCTGCCTAGGCGGTCAAGAGACCCAGTACTTC.